This T cell receptor (beta chain) was retrieved from a study of T-cell reconstitution after alpha-beta-depleted transplantation in children. Unique molecular identifiers were incorporated during preparation of the TCRbeta library. TCRdb ran MiXCR on the PCR reads and lists one entry per CDR3 protein. The profile shows about 300,000 distinct CDR3 sequences, 10% of them singletons. Ten or more counts support this clonotype. The antigen is not known. This CDR3 contains 13 residues. Germline CDR1 and CDR2: DFQATT and SNEGSKA (reference sequence). Trimming took off 5 bases at V and 4 bases at J, with 11 bases between the two ends. Study findings and constraints: Day-60 TCRbeta diversity that was high in some patients was derived from surviving recipient T cells and thymic progenitors.

The chain combines TRBV20-1 with TRBJ2-2; the D is unclear. Material: PBMCs, obtained before TCRalphabeta/CD19-depleted stem cell transplant. The sequence was obtained from a boy under three years old with acute myeloid leukemia, due to receive a stem cell transplant. DNA of the CDR3: TGCAGTGCTGCCGACCCGTTCACCGGGGAGCTGTTTTTT. Translated: CSAADPFTGELFF.